This T cell receptor beta chain was identified during a study of T cell responses to AZD1222 COVID-19 vaccine. TCRdb's copy holds only in-frame clones and misses some; the assay was immunoSEQ multiplex PCR. The data show 140,000 to 150,000 clones, around 94% seen once. CDR1 and CDR2 (germline): SGHRS, YFSETQ. This CDR3 is 16 amino acids long. Unmatched junction bases numbered 7, after V lost 7 bases and J lost 0 bases. The sequenced sample was peripheral blood, obtained after recovery from COVID-19. This rearrangement joins TRBV5-1 to TRBJ2-1; 10 positions agree with TRBD2. This sequence originates from an adult who had recovered from COVID-19. CDR3 sequence: CASYTSGVSSYNEQFF. The CDR3 bases are TGCGCCAGCTATACTAGCGGGGTGAGCTCCTACAATGAGCAGTTCTTC.